One sample yielded the 32 T cell receptor beta chains listed below, sequenced in a study of T cells in Graves' hyperthyroidism and ophthalmopathy (dated by TCRdb to between 2019 and 2020). Receptor libraries were prepared by multiplex PCR. Sequencing was carried out with an Illumina HiSeq 2000. The TCR beta CDR3 regions were amplified from the RNA transcripts. A first-round RT-PCR of the TCR CDR3 used the HTBI primer set with the Qiagen OneStep RT-PCR kit. In-frame beta chains were kept once TCRdb had trimmed the public reads at Q25 with fastp and called clones with MiXCR. Each record represents a unique CDR3 protein, reported with the most common genes and DNA among its rows. The sample table shows approximately 560,000 distinct CDR3 sequences, and around 42% are seen once. The ten largest account for about 7.8% of the sample. Sequenced: peripheral blood or thyroid tissue (not recorded which). The receptors derive from a woman between 18 and 29 years old with Graves' hyperthyroidism. Donor details come from another sample of the same person, matched by shared clones.

This sequence joins TRBV7-2 and TRBJ2-7; 12 nucleotides match TRBD2. This CDR3 is 18 amino acids long. Germline loops: CDR1 SGHTA, CDR2 FQGNSA. With V trimmed by 3 bases and J by 0 bases, 9 bases remained unmatched. CDR3 protein: CASSLGQGLAGFSYEQYF. CDR3 sequence (DNA): TGTGCCAGCAGCTTGGGACAGGGACTAGCGGGTTTCTCCTACGAGCAGTACTTC.

The rearrangement uses TRBV29-1 and TRBJ2-7, with D hard to call. Germline CDR1 SQVTM, CDR2 ANQGSEA. With 8 bases removed from V and 0 bases from J, the gap between germline ends came to 8 bases. The CDR3 spans 11 residues. The CDR3 loop is CSYTSSYEQYF. The CDR3 DNA reads as TGCAGCTATACGAGCTCCTACGAGCAGTACTTC.

This clonotype was recorded many times. An end of the junction does not agree with germline; a read error may underlie this. The chain combines TRBV10-3 with TRBJ1-5; tentatively, D is TRBD1 (5 bases). CDR3 length: 15 residues. Germline CDR1 and CDR2: ENHRY and SYGVKD. The CDR3, as DNA: TGTGCCAGCAGTTACTCCGACAGTAGCAATCAGCCCCAGCATTTT. It encodes CASSYSDSSNQPQHF.

The gene calls are TRBV19 and TRBJ2-7; 7 bases fit TRBD2. This CDR3 comprises 14 residues. Germline assignment: CDR1 LNHDA and CDR2 SQIVND (reference sequence). Losses at the gene ends were 3 bases for V and 2 bases for J; bases not matched to a gene: 4. DNA of the CDR3: TGTGCCAGTAGTATCTCGGCGGGAGCCTACGAGCAGTACTTC. It specifies CASSISAGAYEQYF.

The chain combines TRBV15 with TRBJ1-2; TRBD1 is a possible D gene (5 bases). CDR1 is LNHNV and CDR2 is YYDKDF in the germline V gene (reference sequence). Trimming took 3 bases from V and 13 from J, leaving 18 bases between them. CDR3 size: 13 residues. This CDR3 reads CATSSLDRQGTTF. CDR3 DNA: TGTGCCACCAGCAGCTTAGATCGGCAGGGCACCACCTTC. Complete variable domain (other parts from reference TRBV15 and TRBJ1-2): DAMVIQNPRYQVTQFGKPVTLSCSQTLNHNVMYWYQQKSSQAPKLLFHYYDKDFNNEADTPDNFQSRRPNTSFCFLDIRSPGLGDTAMYLCATSSLDRQGTTFGSGTRLTVV.

To note about this clonotype: Germline and junction disagree at one end, which may indicate a read error. This chain links TRBV15 with TRBJ2-7, with D possibly being TRBD1 or TRBD2 (5 bases each). CDR1 is LNHNV, CDR2 YYDKDF, per germline (reference sequence). The CDR3 loop spans 16 amino acids. The CDR3 sequence is CASSQVSGHPPLEQYF. The DNA of the CDR3 is TGTGCCAGCAGCCAAGTATCGGGGCACCCCCCTCTCGAGCAGTACTTC.

The chain combines TRBV7-8 with TRBJ1-1; unclear D gene. Per the germline V gene, CDR1 is SGHVS and CDR2 is FQNEAQ. V lost 8 bases to trimming and J lost 2 bases, with 15 bases between them. The CDR3 length is 14 residues. The CDR3 DNA reads TGTGCCAGCGCGCTGGCAGACCGAAACACTGAAGCTTTCTTT. It yields the protein CASALADRNTEAFF.

V and J are TRBV5-6 and TRBJ2-5, with D perhaps being TRBD1 or TRBD2 (5 bases each). V lost 5 bases and J lost 5, with 16 bases in between. Germline CDR1 is SGHDT and CDR2 is YYEEEE. The CDR3 extends over 14 amino acids. The CDR3 region is CASSRWQGRETQYF. The CDR3 region has the DNA TGTGCCAGCAGTCGGTGGCAGGGACGGGAGACCCAGTACTTC.

This chain links TRBV29-1 with TRBJ2-6; 7 bases are a match to TRBD1. Germline assignment: CDR1 SQVTM and CDR2 ANQGSEA. V shed 2 bases, J shed 1 base, and the junction held 5 bases outside the gene matches. CDR3 length: 16 residues. In DNA, the CDR3 is TGCAGCGTTGAAACGGACAGGCCGTCTGGGGCCAACGTCCTGACTTTC. Translated, it gives CSVETDRPSGANVLTF.

As concerns this clonotype: A read error may be the cause here, since a much bigger clone is one base away. The chain recombines TRBV7-9 with TRBJ1-5, with D tentatively TRBD1 (6 bases). Trimming removed 2 bases from V and 12 bases from J, with 17 bases in between. CDR3 length: 14 residues. CDR1 SEHNR and CDR2 FQNEAQ come from the germline V gene (reference sequence). The CDR3 protein is CASSLSGAPNRQHF. CDR3 sequence (DNA): TGTGCCAGCAGCTTATCAGGGGCACCGAACCGCCAGCATTTT.

The chain carries TRBV24-1 and TRBJ1-1; 10 bases fit TRBD1. After removal of 1 base from V and 0 bases from J, the junction contained 10 bases not matched to a gene. The CDR3 runs to 19 residues. Looked up from germline, CDR1 is KGHDR and CDR2 is SFDVKD. CDR3 region: CATSDFSTGGRFMNTEAFF. The CDR3 coding sequence is TGTGCCACCAGTGATTTCTCGACAGGGGGCAGGTTTATGAACACTGAAGCTTTCTTT.

In its sample, this clonotype was seen a few times. At one of its ends the junction is not consistent with the germline gene, which may arise from a read error. The V call is TRBV7-8, the J call TRBJ2-5, with D tentatively TRBD2 (5 bases). This CDR3 is 17 amino acids long. Germline V gives CDR1 SGHVS, CDR2 FQNEAQ. CDR3 loop: CASSQDRKRSRGETQYF. As DNA, the CDR3 is TGCGCCAGCAGCCAAGATCGAAAGCGGTCAAGAGGGGAGACCCAGTACTTC.

This sequence joins TRBV6-5 and TRBJ2-7, with D perhaps matching TRBD1 or TRBD2 (5 bases each). Trimming took off 7 bases at V and 7 bases at J, with 20 bases between the two ends. The CDR3 sequence is 14 residues long. Germline CDR1 is MNHEY and CDR2 is SVGAGI. CDR3 region: CASIPRQGAREQYF. CDR3 nucleotides: TGTGCCAGCATACCTCGGCAGGGAGCGAGAGAGCAGTACTTC.

Concerning this clonotype: This clone may be a read error of a much larger clone one base away. Here the CDR3 omits its conserved ending phenylalanine or tryptophan, so a read error is the likely source. V and J are TRBV24-1 and TRBJ1-1, with 9 bases identical to TRBD1. Germline V lookup: CDR1 KGHDR, CDR2 SFDVKD. J was trimmed by 0 bases and V by 3 bases; bases with no gene match: 7. The CDR3 is made up of 17 amino acids. The CDR3 spells CATSDAPGTGMNTEAFL. Written as DNA, the CDR3 is TGTGCCACCAGTGATGCCCCCGGGACAGGGATGAACACTGAAGCTTTCCTT.

This clonotype has more than one count but fewer than ten. The chain is built from TRBV5-6 and TRBJ1-2, with D unresolved. The germline gives CDR1 SGHDT, CDR2 YYEEEE. Trimming stripped 0 bases from V and 3 bases from J, with 12 bases between. This CDR3 has 15 amino acids. Written as DNA, the CDR3 is TGTGCCAGCAGCTTGGATGAGGGTATCGACTATGGCTACACCTTC. Its protein is CASSLDEGIDYGYTF.

V and J are TRBV7-2 and TRBJ1-6; 8 nucleotides line up with TRBD1. CDR1 SGHTA and CDR2 FQGNSA come from the germline V gene. The CDR3 is 14 amino acids. V lost 9 bases to trimming and J lost 6 bases; unmatched junction nucleotides: 7. CDR3 nucleotides: TGTGCCAGTGCTTCTGACAGGGGTAATTCACCCCTCCACTTT. The encoded protein is CASASDRGNSPLHF.

This clonotype has a count of ten or more. The genes are TRBV7-3 and TRBJ1-2, with a tentative D call TRBD1 (6 bases). CDR3 length: 13 residues. Germline CDR1 and CDR2: SGHTA and FQGTGA. V shed 1 base and J shed 8 bases, with 11 bases lying between them. For the CDR3, the DNA is TGTGCCAGCAGCTTAATGTACAGGGACGGCTACACCTTC. This encodes CASSLMYRDGYTF.

The sample holds many counts of this clonotype. The CDR3 region is CATSRDGDTSYEQYF. In DNA, the CDR3 is TGTGCCACCAGCAGAGATGGGGACACCTCCTACGAGCAGTACTTC. This chain uses TRBV15 with TRBJ2-7; possible D gene TRBD1, 6 bases. Looked up from germline, CDR1 is LNHNV and CDR2 is YYDKDF (reference sequence). This CDR3 comprises 15 residues. V was shortened by 0 bases and J by 0 bases, with 9 bases between the two germline ends.

As for this clonotype: An end of the junction does not agree with germline; a read error may underlie this. V is TRBV2 and J is TRBJ1-2; no definite D call. The germline gives CDR1 SNHLY, CDR2 FYNNEI. This CDR3 region has 15 residues. CDR3 in amino acids: CASSQVRPANYGYTF. CDR3 sequence (DNA): TGCGCCAGCAGCCAAGTTCGGCCTGCTAACTATGGCTACACCTTC.

The CDR3 DNA follows: TGTGCCAGCAGCCAAAACACAGGGTACACTGAAGCTTTCTTT. It encodes CASSQNTGYTEAFF. This chain links TRBV4-2 with TRBJ1-1, with a weak D call TRBD1 (6 bases). V shed 2 bases and J shed 3 bases, with 10 bases lying between them. The CDR3 loop spans 14 amino acids. Germline loops: CDR1 LGHNA, CDR2 YNFKEQ.

The J gene is TRBJ2-7, the V gene TRBV10-3, with D maybe TRBD1 (6 bases). The germline V gene encodes CDR1 ENHRY and CDR2 SYGVKD. CDR3 length equals 13 residues. Trimming removed 4 bases from V and 2 bases from J, with 9 bases in between. CDR3 residues: CAISAGQAYEQYF. CDR3 bases: TGTGCCATCAGTGCGGGACAAGCCTACGAGCAGTACTTC.

A remark on this clonotype: One end of the junction varies from germline; a read error may be responsible. The chain recombines TRBV10-2 with TRBJ2-2, with D perhaps TRBD2 (5 bases). The CDR3 is 15 residues long. The germline V gene has CDR1 WSHSY and CDR2 SAAADI. This chain's CDR3 is CASSPPDIFTGELLF. DNA of the CDR3: TGTGCCAGCAGCCCGCCCGACATCTTCACCGGGGAGCTGCTTTTT.

The V and J genes are TRBV7-2 and TRBJ2-5, with 8 nucleotides matching TRBD1. From germline, CDR1 is SGHTA and CDR2 FQGNSA. Trimming took 8 bases from V and 1 from J; bases not matched to a gene: 15. The CDR3 sequence is 17 residues long. The CDR3 spells CASSGGRSTGAQETQYF. Here the CDR3 DNA reads TGTGCCAGCTCCGGCGGACGTTCGACAGGGGCCCAAGAGACCCAGTACTTC.

V gene TRBV7-9 combines with J gene TRBJ1-2; 7 nucleotides align to TRBD1. This CDR3 region has 14 residues. With 1 base clipped from V and 8 bases from J, the junction kept 7 bases outside the gene matches. Germline CDR1 is SEHNR and CDR2 is FQNEAQ (reference sequence). DNA of the CDR3: TGTGCCAGCAGCTTAGGTACAGGGGAGAGAGGCTACACCTTC. Protein product: CASSLGTGERGYTF.

The chain has TRBV29-1 and TRBJ2-2, with TRBD1 matching over 7 bases. Unmatched junction bases numbered 9, after V lost 7 bases and J lost 1 base. The CDR3 loop spans 15 amino acids. Germline CDR1 is SQVTM and CDR2 is ANQGSEA. The CDR3 reads CSATPGQRNTGELFF. The CDR3 bases are TGCAGCGCCACACCGGGACAGCGGAACACCGGGGAGCTGTTTTTT.

In its sample, this clonotype was seen once. This chain connects TRBV15 to TRBJ1-5; D might be TRBD1 (5 bases). CDR1 is LNHNV and CDR2 is YYDKDF in the germline V gene (reference sequence). Trimming stripped 3 bases from V and 4 bases from J, with 13 bases between. This CDR3 region has 15 residues. The CDR3, as DNA: TGTGCCACCAGCAGCGATGGGGGGGGGAATCAGCCCCAGCATTTT. Protein: CATSSDGGGNQPQHF.

This clonotype was picked up a small number of times. CDR3 loop: CASSPRQGRGAFF. As DNA, the CDR3 is TGTGCCAGCAGTCCCCGACAGGGGAGAGGGGCTTTCTTT. The chain recombines TRBV27 with TRBJ1-1, with 8 bases that match TRBD1. The trim removed 5 bases at V and 11 bases at J, leaving 10 bases unmatched. The CDR3 is made up of 13 amino acids. Germline V gene lookup returns CDR1 MNHEY and CDR2 SMNVEV (reference sequence).

With regard to this clonotype: A much bigger clone sits one base away, suggesting this may be a read error. This chain joins TRBV10-1 and TRBJ1-6; 7 nucleotides agree with TRBD1. Germline V lookup: CDR1 WNHNN, CDR2 SYGVQD (reference sequence). The CDR3 has 15 residues. The CDR3 sequence: CASSRQGINNPPLHF. CDR3 DNA sequence: TGTGCCAGCAGCCGACAGGGAATAAATAATCCACCCCTCCACTTT.

The gene calls are TRBV10-3 and TRBJ2-7, with a possible D match to TRBD1 (6 bases). Trimming removed 10 bases at V and 0 bases at J, with 19 bases between. Germline V gives CDR1 ENHRY, CDR2 SYGVKD. The CDR3 spans 15 residues. DNA of the CDR3: TGTGCCAGCAAACAAACAGGGCCCCGCTCCTACGAGCAGTACTTC. Translated: CASKQTGPRSYEQYF.

Only a few counts were recorded for this clonotype. The V call is TRBV6-5, the J call TRBJ2-7, with a weak D call TRBD1 (5 bases). Germline-derived CDR1 and CDR2 are MNHEY and SVGAGI. Trimming left V 5 bases short and J 3 bases short, with 17 bases between. The CDR3 runs 15 residues. The CDR3 loop reads CASSKTATDRYEQYF. As DNA, the CDR3 is TGTGCCAGCAGTAAGACAGCAACAGACCGCTACGAGCAGTACTTC.

To note about this clonotype: A clone one base away is much larger, so this may be a read error. As the CDR3 is not closed by the conserved phenylalanine or tryptophan, this likely results from a read error. The chain is built from TRBV4-1 and TRBJ1-1; D is unresolved. The CDR3 runs 13 residues. V lost 0 bases and J 6 bases, leaving 8 bases between the germline ends. Germline V gives CDR1 MGHRA, CDR2 YSYEKL. The DNA of the CDR3 is TGCGCCAGCAGCCAAGATCGGGTCGCTGAAGCTTTCTCT. This encodes CASSQDRVAEAFS.

V is TRBV19 and J is TRBJ1-2; D remains ambiguous. In germline, CDR1 is LNHDA, CDR2 SQIVND (reference sequence). CDR3 size: 14 residues. V shed 0 bases and J shed 0 bases, with 5 bases lying between them. DNA of the CDR3: TGTGCCAGTAGTATAGAGCGGGCTAACTATGGCTACACCTTC. Encoded protein: CASSIERANYGYTF. The full variable domain, rest sourced from reference TRBV19 and TRBJ1-2, is DGGITQSPKYLFRKEGQNVTLSCEQNLNHDAMYWYRQDPGQGLRLIYYSQIVNDFQKGDIAEGYSVSREKKESFPLTVTSAQKNPTAFYLCASSIERANYGYTFGSGTRLTVV.